This T cell receptor (beta chain) was identified in a study of tumor-infiltrating lymphocytes in glioblastoma multiforme. CDR3 length: 14 amino acids. V gave up 2 bases and J gave up 2 bases; unmatched junction bases: 2. Germline V gene sequence: CDR1 GTSNPN, CDR2 SVGIG (reference sequence). TCRB libraries came from RNA via three nested multiplex PCR rounds. Unique molecular identifiers were not described for the libraries. Via MiXCR, TCRdb re-called the multiplex PCR reads, giving one row per CDR3 protein. The sample comprises some 10,000 distinct CDR3 sequences, 66% of which are singletons, and 25% to 30% rests with the top ten. This clonotype showed up many times.

The chain has TRBV30 and TRBJ1-3, with 8 nucleotides matching TRBD1. This clonotype originated in a male donor with glioblastoma. The sequencing input was brain tumor tissue. The CDR3: CAWSPQGAGNTIYF. The CDR3 nucleotides are TGTGCCTGGAGTCCACAGGGGGCTGGAAACACCATATATTTT. Based on the CDR3 plus reference TRBV30 and TRBJ1-3, the full variable domain is SQTIHQWPATLVQPVGSPLSLECTVEGTSNPNLYWYRQAAGRGLQLLFYSVGIGQISSEVPQNLSASRPQDRQFILSSKKLLLSDSGFYLCAWSPQGAGNTIYFGEGSWLTVV.